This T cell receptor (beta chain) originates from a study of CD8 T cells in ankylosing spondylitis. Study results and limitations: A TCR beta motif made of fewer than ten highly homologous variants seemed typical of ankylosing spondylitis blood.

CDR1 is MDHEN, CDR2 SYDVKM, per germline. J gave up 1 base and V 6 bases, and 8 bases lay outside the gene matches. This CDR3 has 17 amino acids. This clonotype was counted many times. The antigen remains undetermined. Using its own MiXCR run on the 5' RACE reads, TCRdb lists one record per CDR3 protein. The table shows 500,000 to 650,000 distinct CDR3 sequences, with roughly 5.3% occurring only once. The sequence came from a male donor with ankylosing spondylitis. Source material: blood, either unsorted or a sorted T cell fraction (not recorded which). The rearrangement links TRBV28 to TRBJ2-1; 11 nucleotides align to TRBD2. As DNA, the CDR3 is TGTGCCAGCAGGGAAACTAGCGGGAGTAGGTCCTACAATGAGCAGTTCTTC. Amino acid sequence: CASRETSGSRSYNEQFF.